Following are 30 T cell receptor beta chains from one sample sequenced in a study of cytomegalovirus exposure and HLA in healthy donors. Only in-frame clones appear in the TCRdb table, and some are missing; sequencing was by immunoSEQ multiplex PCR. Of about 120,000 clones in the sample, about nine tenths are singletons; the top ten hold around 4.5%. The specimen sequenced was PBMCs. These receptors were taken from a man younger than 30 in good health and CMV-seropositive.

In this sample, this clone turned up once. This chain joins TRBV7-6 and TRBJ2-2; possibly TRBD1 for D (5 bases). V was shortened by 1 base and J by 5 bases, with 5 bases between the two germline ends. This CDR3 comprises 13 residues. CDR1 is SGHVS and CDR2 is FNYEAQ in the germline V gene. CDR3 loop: CASSLDRTGELFF. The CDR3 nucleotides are TGTGCCAGCAGCTTAGACAGGACCGGGGAGCTGTTTTTT.

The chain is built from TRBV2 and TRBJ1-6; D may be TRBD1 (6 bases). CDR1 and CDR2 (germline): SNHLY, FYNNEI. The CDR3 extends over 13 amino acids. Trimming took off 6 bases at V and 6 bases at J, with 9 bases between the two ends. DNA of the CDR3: TGTGCCAGCAGCCTGGACAGTAATTCACCCCTCCACTTT. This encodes CASSLDSNSPLHF. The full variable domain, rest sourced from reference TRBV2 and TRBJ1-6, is EPEVTQTPSHQVTQMGQEVILRCVPISNHLYFYWYRQILGQKVEFLVSFYNNEISEKSEIFDDQFSVERPDGSNFTLKIRSTKLEDSAMYFCASSLDSNSPLHFGNGTRLTVT.

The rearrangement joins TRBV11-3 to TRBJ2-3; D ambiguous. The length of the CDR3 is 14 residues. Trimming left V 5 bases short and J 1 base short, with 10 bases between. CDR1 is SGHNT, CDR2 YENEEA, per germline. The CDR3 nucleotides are TGTGCCAGCAGCCTTAATTTTGGCACAGATACGCAGTATTTT. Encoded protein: CASSLNFGTDTQYF.

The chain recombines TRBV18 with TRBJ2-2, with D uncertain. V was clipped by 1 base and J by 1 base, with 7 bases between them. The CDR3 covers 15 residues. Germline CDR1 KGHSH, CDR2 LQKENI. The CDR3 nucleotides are TGTGCCAGCTCACCACTCGCAGGGAACACCGGGGAGCTGTTTTTT. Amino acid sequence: CASSPLAGNTGELFF.

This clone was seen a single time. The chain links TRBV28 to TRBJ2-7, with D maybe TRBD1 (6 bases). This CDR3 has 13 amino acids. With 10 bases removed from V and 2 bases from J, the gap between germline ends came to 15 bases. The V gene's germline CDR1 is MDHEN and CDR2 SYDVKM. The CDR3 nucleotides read TGTGCCACCATTACACAGGGAACCTACGAGCAGTACTTC. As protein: CATITQGTYEQYF. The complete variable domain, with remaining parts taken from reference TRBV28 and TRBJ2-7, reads DVKVTQSSRYLVKRTGEKVFLECVQDMDHENMFWYRQDPGLGLRLIYFSYDVKMKEKGDIPEGYSVSREKKERFSLILESASTNQTSMYLCATITQGTYEQYFGPGTRLTVT.

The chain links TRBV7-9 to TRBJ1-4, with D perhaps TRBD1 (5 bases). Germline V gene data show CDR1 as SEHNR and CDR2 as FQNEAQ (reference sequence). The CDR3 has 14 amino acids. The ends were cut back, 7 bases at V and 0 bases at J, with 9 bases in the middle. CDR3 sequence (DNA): TGTGCCAGCAAAATAGGGGCAACTAATGAAAAACTGTTTTTT. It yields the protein CASKIGATNEKLFF. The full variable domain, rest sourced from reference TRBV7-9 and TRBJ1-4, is DTGVSQNPRHKITKRGQNVTFRCDPISEHNRLYWYRQTLGQGPEFLTYFQNEAQLEKSRLLSDRFSAERPKGSFSTLEIQRTEQGDSAMYLCASKIGATNEKLFFGSGTQLSVL.

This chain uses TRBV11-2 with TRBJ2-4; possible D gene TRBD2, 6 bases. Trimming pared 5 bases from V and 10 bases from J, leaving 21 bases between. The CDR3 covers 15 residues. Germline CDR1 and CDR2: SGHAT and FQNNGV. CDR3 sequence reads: CASSRLADTLRIQYF. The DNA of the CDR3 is TGTGCCAGCAGCCGGTTAGCGGACACCCTAAGAATTCAGTACTTC.

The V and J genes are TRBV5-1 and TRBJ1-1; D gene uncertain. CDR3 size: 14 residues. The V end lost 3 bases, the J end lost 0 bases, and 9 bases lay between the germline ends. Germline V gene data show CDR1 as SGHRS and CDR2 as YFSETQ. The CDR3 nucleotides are TGCGCCAGCAGCTCGCGCGAGGTGAACACTGAAGCTTTCTTT. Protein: CASSSREVNTEAFF.

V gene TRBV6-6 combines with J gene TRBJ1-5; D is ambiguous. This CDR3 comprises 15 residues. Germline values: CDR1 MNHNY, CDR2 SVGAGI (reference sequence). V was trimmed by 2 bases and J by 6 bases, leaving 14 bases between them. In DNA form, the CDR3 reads TGTGCCAGCAGTTACCCGCGGGGAGGCAGTCAGCCCCAGCATTTT. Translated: CASSYPRGGSQPQHF.

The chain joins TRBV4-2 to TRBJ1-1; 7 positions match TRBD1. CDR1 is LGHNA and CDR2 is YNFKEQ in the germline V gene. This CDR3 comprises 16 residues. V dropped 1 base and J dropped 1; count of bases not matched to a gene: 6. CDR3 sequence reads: CASSQAGGGANTEAFF. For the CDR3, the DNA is TGTGCCAGCAGCCAAGCGGGAGGGGGCGCGAACACTGAAGCTTTCTTT.

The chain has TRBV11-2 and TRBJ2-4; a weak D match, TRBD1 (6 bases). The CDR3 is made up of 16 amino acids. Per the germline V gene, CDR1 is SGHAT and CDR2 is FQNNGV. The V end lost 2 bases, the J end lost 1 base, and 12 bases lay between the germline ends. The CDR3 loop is CASSLPGGNAKNIQYF. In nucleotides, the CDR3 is TGTGCCAGCAGCTTACCTGGGGGCAATGCCAAAAACATTCAGTACTTC.

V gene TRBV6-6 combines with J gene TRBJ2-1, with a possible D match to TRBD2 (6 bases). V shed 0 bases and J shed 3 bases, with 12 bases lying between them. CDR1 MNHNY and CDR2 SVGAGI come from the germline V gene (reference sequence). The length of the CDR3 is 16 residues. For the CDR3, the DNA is TGTGCCAGCAGTTACTCGCCGGGACTCGTCTACAATGAGCAGTTCTTC. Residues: CASSYSPGLVYNEQFF.

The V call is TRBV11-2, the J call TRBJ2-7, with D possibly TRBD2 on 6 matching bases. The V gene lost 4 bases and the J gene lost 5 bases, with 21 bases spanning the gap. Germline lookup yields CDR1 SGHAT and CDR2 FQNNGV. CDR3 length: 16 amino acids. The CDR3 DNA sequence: TGTGCCAGCAGCTCCATTTTTGGGGTGACTAGAAACGAGCAGTACTTC. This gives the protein CASSSIFGVTRNEQYF.

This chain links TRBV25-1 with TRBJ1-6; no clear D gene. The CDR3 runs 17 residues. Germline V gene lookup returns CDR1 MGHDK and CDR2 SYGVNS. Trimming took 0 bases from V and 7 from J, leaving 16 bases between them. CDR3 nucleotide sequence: TGTGCCAGCAGTGAATATTACCGAGTAGGGAGCAATTCACCCCTCCACTTT. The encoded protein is CASSEYYRVGSNSPLHF.

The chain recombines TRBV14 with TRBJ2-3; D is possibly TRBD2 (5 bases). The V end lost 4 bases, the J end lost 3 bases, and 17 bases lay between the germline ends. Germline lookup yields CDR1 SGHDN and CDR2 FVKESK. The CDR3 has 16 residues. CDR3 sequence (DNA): TGTGCCAGCAGCCCTGGGCGACGGGGTGGAACAGATACGCAGTATTTT. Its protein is CASSPGRRGGTDTQYF.

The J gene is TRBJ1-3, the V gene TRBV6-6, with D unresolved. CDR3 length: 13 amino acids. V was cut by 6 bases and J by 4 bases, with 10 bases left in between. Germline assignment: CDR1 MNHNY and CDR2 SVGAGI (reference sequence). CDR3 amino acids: CASSPREGNTIYF. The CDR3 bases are TGTGCCAGCAGCCCCCGGGAGGGAAACACCATATATTTT.

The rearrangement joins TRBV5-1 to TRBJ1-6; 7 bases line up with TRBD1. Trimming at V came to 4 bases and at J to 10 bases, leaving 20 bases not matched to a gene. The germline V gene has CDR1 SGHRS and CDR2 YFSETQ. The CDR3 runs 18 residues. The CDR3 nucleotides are TGCGCCAGCAGCGCCCGACAGGGCCCCTCTTATCGGGGGTCACCCCTCCACTTT. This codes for CASSARQGPSYRGSPLHF.

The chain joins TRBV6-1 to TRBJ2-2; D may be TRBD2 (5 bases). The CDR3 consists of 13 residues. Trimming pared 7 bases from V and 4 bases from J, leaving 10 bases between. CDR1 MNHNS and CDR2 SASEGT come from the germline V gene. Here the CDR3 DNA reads TGTGCCAGCAAATGGGGAGCCACCGGGGAGCTGTTTTTT. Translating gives CASKWGATGELFF.

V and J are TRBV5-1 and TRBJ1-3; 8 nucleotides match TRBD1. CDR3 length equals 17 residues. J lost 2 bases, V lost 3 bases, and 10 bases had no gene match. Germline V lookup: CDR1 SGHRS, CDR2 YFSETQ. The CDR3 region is CASSSRTGSMAGNTIYF. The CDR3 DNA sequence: TGCGCCAGCAGCTCCCGGACAGGGAGCATGGCTGGAAACACCATATATTTT.

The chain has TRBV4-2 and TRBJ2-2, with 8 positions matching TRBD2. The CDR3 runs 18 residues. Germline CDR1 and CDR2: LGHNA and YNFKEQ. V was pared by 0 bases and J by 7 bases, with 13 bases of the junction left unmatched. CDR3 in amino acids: CASSQEPSGGSPSGELFF. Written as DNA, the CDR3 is TGTGCCAGCAGCCAAGAACCCAGCGGGGGCTCTCCGAGCGGGGAGCTGTTTTTT.

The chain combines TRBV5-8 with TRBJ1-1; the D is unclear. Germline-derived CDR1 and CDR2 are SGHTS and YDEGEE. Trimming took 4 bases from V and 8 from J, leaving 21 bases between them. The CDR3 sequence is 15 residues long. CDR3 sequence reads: CASSPTPGGSIEAFF. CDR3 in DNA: TGTGCCAGCAGCCCTACCCCTGGTGGTTCCATCGAAGCTTTCTTT.

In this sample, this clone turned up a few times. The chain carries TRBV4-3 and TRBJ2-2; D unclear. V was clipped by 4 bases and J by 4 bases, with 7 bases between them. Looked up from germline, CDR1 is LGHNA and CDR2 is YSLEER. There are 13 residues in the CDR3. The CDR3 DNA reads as TGCGCCAGCAGCCCCGTCCGCACCGGGGAGCTGTTTTTT. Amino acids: CASSPVRTGELFF.

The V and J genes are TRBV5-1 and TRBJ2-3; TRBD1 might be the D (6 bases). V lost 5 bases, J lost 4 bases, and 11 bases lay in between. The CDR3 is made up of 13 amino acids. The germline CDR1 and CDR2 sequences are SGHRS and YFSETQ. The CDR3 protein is CASSRGGSDTQYF. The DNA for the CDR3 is TGCGCCAGCAGTAGAGGGGGTTCAGATACGCAGTATTTT.

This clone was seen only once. CDR3 DNA: TGCGCCAGCAGCCAAACAGGGTTCGGGTATCAGCCCCAGCATTTT. Amino acid sequence: CASSQTGFGYQPQHF. The V gene is TRBV4-1, the J gene TRBJ1-5, with D tentatively TRBD1 (6 bases). The CDR3 is 15 residues long. Trimming took off 2 bases at V and 5 bases at J, with 13 bases between the two ends. Germline V gives CDR1 MGHRA, CDR2 YSYEKL.

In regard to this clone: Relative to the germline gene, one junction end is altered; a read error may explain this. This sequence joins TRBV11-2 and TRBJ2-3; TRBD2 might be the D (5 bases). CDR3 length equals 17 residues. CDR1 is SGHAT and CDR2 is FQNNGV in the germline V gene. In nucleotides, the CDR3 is TGTGCCAGCAGCCTAGAGGGAGAAGCGGCCCCCACAGATACGCAGTATTTT. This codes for CASSLEGEAAPTDTQYF. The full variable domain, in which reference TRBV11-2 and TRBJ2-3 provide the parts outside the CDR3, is EAGVAQSPRYKIIEKRQSVAFWCNPISGHATLYWYQQILGQGPKLLIQFQNNGVVDDSQLPKDRFSAERLKGVDSTLKIQPAKLEDSAVYLCASSLEGEAAPTDTQYFGPGTRLTVL.

CDR3 loop: CASSLAGLAGEQYF. DNA of the CDR3: TGCGCCAGCAGCTTGGCCGGGCTAGCGGGGGAGCAGTACTTC. J is TRBJ2-7 and V is TRBV5-1; 9 nucleotides match TRBD2. This CDR3 is 14 amino acids long. Germline CDR1 is SGHRS and CDR2 is YFSETQ. Trimming at V came to 0 bases and at J to 7 bases, leaving 5 bases not matched to a gene.

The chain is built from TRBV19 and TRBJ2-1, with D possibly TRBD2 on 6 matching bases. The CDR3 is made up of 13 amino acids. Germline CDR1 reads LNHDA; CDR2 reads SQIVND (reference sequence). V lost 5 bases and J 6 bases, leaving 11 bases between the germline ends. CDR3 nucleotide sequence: TGTGCCAGTAGTTTGACTAGTGTCAATGAGCAGTTCTTC. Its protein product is CASSLTSVNEQFF. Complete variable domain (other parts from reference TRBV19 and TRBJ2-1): DGGITQSPKYLFRKEGQNVTLSCEQNLNHDAMYWYRQDPGQGLRLIYYSQIVNDFQKGDIAEGYSVSREKKESFPLTVTSAQKNPTAFYLCASSLTSVNEQFFGPGTRLTVL.

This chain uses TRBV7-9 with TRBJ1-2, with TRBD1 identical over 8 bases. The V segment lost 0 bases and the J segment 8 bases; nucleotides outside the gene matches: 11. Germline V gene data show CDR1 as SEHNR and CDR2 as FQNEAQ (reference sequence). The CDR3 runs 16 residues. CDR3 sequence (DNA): TGTGCCAGCAGCTTAGCGGGACAGGATTTGTTTCTCGGCTACACCTTC. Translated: CASSLAGQDLFLGYTF.

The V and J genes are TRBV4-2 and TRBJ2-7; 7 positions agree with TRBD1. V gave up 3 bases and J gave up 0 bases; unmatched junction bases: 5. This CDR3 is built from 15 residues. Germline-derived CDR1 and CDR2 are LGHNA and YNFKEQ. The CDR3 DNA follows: TGTGCCAGCAGCCAGGGTGGGACAGACTCCTACGAGCAGTACTTC. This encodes CASSQGGTDSYEQYF.

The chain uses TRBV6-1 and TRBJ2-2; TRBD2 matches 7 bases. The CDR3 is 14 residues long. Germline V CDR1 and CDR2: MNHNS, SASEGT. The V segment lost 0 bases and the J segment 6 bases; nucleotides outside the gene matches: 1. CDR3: CASSEAGGAGELFF. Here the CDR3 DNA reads TGTGCCAGCAGTGAAGCGGGGGGGGCCGGGGAGCTGTTTTTT.